A selection of T cell receptor beta chains follows, all from one sample in a study of vaccination and CD4 T cells after COVID-19. One entry per CDR3 protein, called by TCRdb with MiXCR from the PCR reads. The top ten clones hold 30% to 40% of a sample with roughly 5,000 distinct CDR3 sequences, about 30% of them seen once. Antigen specificity for these receptors is unknown. The sequenced material came from CD4+ T cells from blood, cultured in vitro. The receptors were sampled from a human donor who had recovered from COVID-19. Each CDR3 is given with its conserved first and last residue. A D gene is named only where the DNA matches it firmly. Size tells how often a clone was seen (once, few, many) or the class of an expanded clone, and some rows leave it out.

V,size,J,D,DNA,CDR3
TRBV7-2,few,TRBJ2-7,TRBD1,TGTGCCAGCAGCTTAGTTGGCGCGAGTGGGACAGGGTTCAACTACGAGCAGTACTTC,CASSLVGASGTGFNYEQYF
TRBV18,NA,TRBJ2-5,TRBD1,TGTGCCAGCTCACTAAGACAGGGAGAATACGAGACCCAGTACTTC,CASSLRQGEYETQYF
TRBV24-1,NA,TRBJ2-3,NA,TGTGCCACCAGTGATCCCCTGGGCCCAGGGGATACGCAGTATTTT,CATSDPLGPGDTQYF
TRBV2,NA,TRBJ2-2,NA,TGTGCCAGCAGTGAAGAGAACACCGGGGAGCTGTTTTTT,CASSEENTGELFF
TRBV20-1,few,TRBJ2-3,TRBD2,TGCAGTGCTAGTTCCAGCGGGGGGGCTTTAGATACGCAGTATTTT,CSASSSGGALDTQYF
TRBV20-1,few,TRBJ2-7,NA,TGCAGTGCTACCAAGTCAGGTTACGAGCAGTACTTC,CSATKSGYEQYF
TRBV19,few,TRBJ2-1,TRBD1,TGTGCCAGTAGCGACCCAGGGGGCCATGAGCAGTTCTTC,CASSDPGGHEQFF
TRBV30,NA,TRBJ1-1,NA,TGTGCCTGGACCTCCTCGGCGGACACTGAAGCTTTCTTT,CAWTSSADTEAFF
TRBV18,NA,TRBJ1-1,NA,TGTGCCAGCTCACCACCGAGGGCAGGGGTCGACACTGAAGCTTTCTTT,CASSPPRAGVDTEAFF
TRBV24-1,few,TRBJ2-4,NA,TGTGCCACCACCATTGGCGTAGCCAAAAACATTCAGTACTTC,CATTIGVAKNIQYF
TRBV18,NA,TRBJ1-2,NA,TGTGCCAGCTCACCAGGGCAAGACGTAAACTATGGCTACACCTTC,CASSPGQDVNYGYTF
TRBV19,NA,TRBJ2-5,NA,TGTGCCAGTAGTATGGGGGGGGCTGCTCAAGAGACCCAGTACTTC,CASSMGGAAQETQYF
TRBV4-1,NA,TRBJ2-5,TRBD2,TGCGCCAGCAGCCACTCATTGGGACTAGCGGGGGGAGAGACCCAGTACTTC,CASSHSLGLAGGETQYF
TRBV12-3/TRBV12-4,NA,TRBJ2-7,NA,TGTGCCAGCAGTCTAACTCTGGACCCCTACGAGCAGTACTTC,CASSLTLDPYEQYF
TRBV7-9,few,TRBJ2-3,NA,TGTGCCAGCAGCTTAGACTGGGACACAGATACGCAGTATTTT,CASSLDWDTDTQYF
TRBV4-3,NA,TRBJ2-7,NA,TGCGCCAGCAGCCAAGGGAGGGGGCAAGGGCAGTACTTC,CASSQGRGQGQYF
TRBV7-3,few,TRBJ1-1,NA,TGTGCCAGCAGCCTTGGGCCGACAGAGATGACTGAAGCTTTCTTT,CASSLGPTEMTEAFF
TRBV20-1,NA,TRBJ1-2,TRBD1,TGCAGTGCTCGGGACAGGGGGCAAGGCCTGTATGGCTTCACCTTC,CSARDRGQGLYGFTF
TRBV7-3,NA,TRBJ2-2,NA,TGTGCCAGGAGACCGCATTGGTCGGGTGAGTCCGGGGAGCTGTTTTTT,CARRPHWSGESGELFF
TRBV15,NA,TRBJ2-2,NA,TGTGCCACCAGCAGAGTGTCTGGCTACACCGGGGAGCTGTTTTTT,CATSRVSGYTGELFF
TRBV11-3,few,TRBJ2-5,TRBD1,TGTGCCAGCAGCTTAGATAGATGGGAGACAGGGGAAGACCAAGAGACCCAGTACTTC,CASSLDRWETGEDQETQYF
TRBV15,few,TRBJ2-2,NA,TGTGCCACCAGCAGAGCACGGGCTGGGGAGCTGTTTTTT,CATSRARAGELFF
TRBV28,few,TRBJ1-6,TRBD1,TGTGCCAGCAGTTTCTTTGGGACAGGGGGCTGGGATTCACCCCTCCACTTT,CASSFFGTGGWDSPLHF
TRBV5-1,NA,TRBJ2-5,NA,TGCGCCAGCAGCTTCTTGACAGTCCACCAAGAGACCCAGTACTTC,CASSFLTVHQETQYF
TRBV15,few,TRBJ1-1,NA,TGTGCCACCAGCAGTCGTGGACGGGGGACTGAAGCTTTCTTT,CATSSRGRGTEAFF
TRBV20-1,NA,TRBJ2-1,TRBD2,TGCAGTGCTAGAGTATTAGGGACTGGGAGGGCCGGTACCAATGAGCAGTTCTTC,CSARVLGTGRAGTNEQFF
TRBV5-4,NA,TRBJ2-1,TRBD2,TGTGCCAGCAGCTTGGGAGCGGGGACGTACAATGAGCAGTTCTTC,CASSLGAGTYNEQFF
TRBV6-5,few,TRBJ1-1,NA,TGTGCCAGCAGTTATGCGGCGGACATGAACACTGAAGCTTTCTTT,CASSYAADMNTEAFF
TRBV20-1,NA,TRBJ2-3,NA,TGCAGGGCCATTGGGGGCATAGATACGCAGTATTTT,CRAIGGIDTQYF
TRBV19,few,TRBJ1-2,TRBD1,TGTGCCAGTAGTATCCCGGGACAGGCCCGTCTTGGCTACACCTTC,CASSIPGQARLGYTF
TRBV5-1,NA,TRBJ2-1,NA,TGCGCCAGCAGCTTGGAGGGGCCAGGTAATGATGAGCAGTTCTTC,CASSLEGPGNDEQFF
TRBV19,NA,TRBJ1-6,NA,TGTGCCAGTAGTATACAGGGTGATAATTCACCCCTCCACTTT,CASSIQGDNSPLHF
TRBV21-1,few,TRBJ2-2,NA,TGTGCCAGCAACCAACGCCCGGGGGTGGCAGCGAACACCGGGGAGCTGTTTTTT,CASNQRPGVAANTGELFF
TRBV27,few,TRBJ1-1,NA,TGTGCCAGCAGTTTACGACCATACGAAGAAGCTTTCTTT,CASSLRPYEEAFF
TRBV6-4,NA,TRBJ2-1,NA,TGTGCCAGCAGTGCCATCAATTTAAGCGGTACTTACAATGAGCAGTTCTTC,CASSAINLSGTYNEQFF
TRBV5-1,NA,TRBJ1-1,NA,TGCGCCAGCAAGGCCACGTGGGGGCAGGGTGAAGCTTTCTTT,CASKATWGQGEAFF
TRBV5-1,few,TRBJ1-6,TRBD1,TGCGCCAGCAGCTTGGTGGGGGACAGGGATCTGGGATCACCCCTCCACTTT,CASSLVGDRDLGSPLHF
TRBV18,NA,TRBJ1-2,NA,TGTGCCAGCTCACCGGTCAGGGATGGGAGTGGCTACACCTTC,CASSPVRDGSGYTF
TRBV2,NA,TRBJ2-1,NA,TGTGCCAGCAGTGGAGGGGCGGTGGAGCAGTTCTTC,CASSGGAVEQFF
TRBV7-2,few,TRBJ1-1,TRBD1,TGTGCCAGCAGAAGAGGTGACAGGGCCACTGAAGCTTTCTTT,CASRRGDRATEAFF